The clone carrying this TCR beta chain was seen a handful of times. The conserved closing phenylalanine or tryptophan is absent in this CDR3, likely reflecting a read error. Germline CDR1 KGHSH, CDR2 LQKENI. J gave up 4 bases and V 6 bases, and 8 bases lay outside the gene matches. The CDR3 has 14 residues. CDR3 and TCR beta VDJ profiling relied on a genomic DNA template. TCRdb re-called the reads through MiXCR, storing one row per CDR3 protein. This table has about 210,000 distinct CDR3 sequences, 34% appearing once. This specimen comes from a study of CD8+CD57+ T cells in acquired aplastic anemia. Study context: Across the sorted CD4+ and CD8+ cells, DNA amounts averaged approximately 3.1 ug.

V gene TRBV18 combines with J gene TRBJ1-2; 7 bases fit TRBD1. Sequencing was carried out using sorted CD4+, CD8+, or CD8+CD57+ T cells (not recorded which) from PBMCs. This receptor was obtained from a human donor in good health, serving as a control. Here the CDR3 reads CASSPDRATYGYTL. The CDR3, as DNA: TGTGCCAGCTCTCCCGACAGGGCCACCTATGGCTACACCCTC.